The 2 T cell receptor beta chains below come from one sample, sequenced in a study of control samples from healthy donors and cancer patients. Profiling relied on immunoSEQ multiplex PCR, and the TCRdb table lists in-frame clones only, not all of them. The table records around 140,000 clones, 93% of them present only once. The sequenced sample was blood. These receptors were collected from a man aged 18 to 35 in good health.

The chain is built from TRBV19 and TRBJ1-5; 9 bases match TRBD1. CDR1 and CDR2 from the germline V gene are LNHDA and SQIVND (reference sequence). The CDR3 sequence is 17 residues long. V was pared by 4 bases and J by 1 base, with 8 bases of the junction left unmatched. As DNA, the CDR3 is TGTGCCAGTAGTACTACAGGGGGCGCGGGGAGCAATCAGCCCCAGCATTTT. This translates into CASSTTGGAGSNQPQHF.

The chain links TRBV19 to TRBJ2-1; D is unclear. Germline loops: CDR1 LNHDA, CDR2 SQIVND (reference sequence). The CDR3 length is 13 residues. The V and J ends lost 4 bases and 2 bases respectively, with 6 bases between them. The CDR3 DNA sequence: TGTGCCAGTAGTACCGTAACCTACAATGAGCAGTTCTTC. Translating gives CASSTVTYNEQFF.